This TCR beta chain was retrieved from a study of control samples from healthy donors and cancer patients (dated by TCRdb to 2018 to 2021). From a lookup of the germline V gene, CDR1 and CDR2 are MNHNS and SASEGT. Including the terminal cysteine and phenylalanine, the CDR3 comprises 14 residues. The retained sequence is limited to the CDR3, 42 bases, with the frame set at the first base. Trimmed from V: 3 bases; trimmed from J: 6 bases; junction bases lacking a gene match: 3. Receptor amplification or capture employed the immunoSEQ multiplex PCR assay. Here the immuneACCESS table is served through TCRdb, limited to in-frame sequences with V and J called. Missing clones are a known gap in these copies; in checked studies unresolved V genes cover under half, and the rest lacks a known reason. Across this sample there are under 100,000 clones, with about nine tenths seen only once. Around 14% of the sample lies in the top ten.

In regard to this clone: It has no known antigen specificity. It has no much larger one-base neighbor in the sample; base qualities were not kept.

Material for sequencing was blood. This sequence uses TRBV6-1 and TRBJ1-5, with TRBD1 identical over 9 junction bases. The TCR was taken from a woman in her 70s in good health. The CDR3 loop reads CASSEDRGFQPQHF. The nucleotides are TGTGCCAGCAGTGAGGACAGGGGTTTTCAGCCCCAGCATTTT.